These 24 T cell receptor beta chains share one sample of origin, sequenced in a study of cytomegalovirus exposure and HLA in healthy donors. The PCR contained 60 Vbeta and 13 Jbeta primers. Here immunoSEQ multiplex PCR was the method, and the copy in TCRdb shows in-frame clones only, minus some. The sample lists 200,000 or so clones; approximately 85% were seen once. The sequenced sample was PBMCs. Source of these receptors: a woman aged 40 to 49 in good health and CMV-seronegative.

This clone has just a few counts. CDR3 coding DNA: TGTGCCAGTAGTACTGACAGGGGGCTCTACAATGAGCAGTTCTTC. Residues: CASSTDRGLYNEQFF. The chain has TRBV19 and TRBJ2-1; TRBD1 matches at 10 bases. Per the germline V gene, CDR1 is LNHDA and CDR2 is SQIVND (reference sequence). The CDR3 has 15 residues. The V gene end was trimmed by 4 bases and the J gene end by 3 bases; junction bases not matched to a gene: 3.

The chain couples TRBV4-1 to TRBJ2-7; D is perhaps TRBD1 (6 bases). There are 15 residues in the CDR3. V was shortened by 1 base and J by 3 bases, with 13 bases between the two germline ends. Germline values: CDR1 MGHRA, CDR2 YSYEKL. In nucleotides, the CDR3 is TGCGCCAGCAGCCAAGCGGCAGGGGTGGGCTACGAGCAGTACTTC. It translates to CASSQAAGVGYEQYF.

The DNA for the CDR3 is TGTGCCAGCAGCCACGGACATCCTGATGGCTACACCTTC. It is translated as CASSHGHPDGYTF. The chain links TRBV7-9 to TRBJ1-2; D may be TRBD1 (5 bases). The CDR3 is made up of 13 amino acids. Trimming pared 5 bases from V and 6 bases from J, leaving 13 bases between. The germline gives CDR1 SEHNR, CDR2 FQNEAQ (reference sequence).

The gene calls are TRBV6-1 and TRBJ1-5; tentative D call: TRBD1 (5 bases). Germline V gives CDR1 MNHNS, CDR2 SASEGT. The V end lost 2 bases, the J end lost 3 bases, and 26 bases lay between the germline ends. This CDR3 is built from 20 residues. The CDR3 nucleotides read TGTGCCAGCAGTGAACTTCAGGGCAGGGAATGGATGAATGTCAATCAGCCCCAGCATTTT. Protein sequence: CASSELQGREWMNVNQPQHF.

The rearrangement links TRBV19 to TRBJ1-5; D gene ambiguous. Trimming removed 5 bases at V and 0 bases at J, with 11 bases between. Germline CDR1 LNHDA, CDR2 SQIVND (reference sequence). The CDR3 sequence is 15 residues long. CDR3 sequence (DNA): TGTGCCAGTAGTTCGACGGAGTATAGCAATCAGCCCCAGCATTTT. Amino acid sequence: CASSSTEYSNQPQHF.

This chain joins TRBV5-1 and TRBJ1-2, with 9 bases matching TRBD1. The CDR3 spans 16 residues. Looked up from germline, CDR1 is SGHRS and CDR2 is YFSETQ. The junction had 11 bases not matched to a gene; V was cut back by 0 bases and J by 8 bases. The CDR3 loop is CASSLAAPGQGRGYTF. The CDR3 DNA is TGCGCCAGCAGCTTGGCCGCCCCGGGACAGGGTAGAGGCTACACCTTC.

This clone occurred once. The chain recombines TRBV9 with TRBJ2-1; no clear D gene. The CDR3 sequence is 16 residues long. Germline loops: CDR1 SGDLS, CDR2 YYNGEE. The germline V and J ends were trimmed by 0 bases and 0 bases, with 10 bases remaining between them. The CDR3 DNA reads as TGTGCCAGCAGCGTAGCTCTGGAGAGCTCCTACAATGAGCAGTTCTTC. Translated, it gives CASSVALESSYNEQFF.

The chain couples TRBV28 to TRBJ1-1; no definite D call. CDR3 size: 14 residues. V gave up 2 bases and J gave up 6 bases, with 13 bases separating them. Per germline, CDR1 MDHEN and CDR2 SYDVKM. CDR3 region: CASSLVALMAEAFF. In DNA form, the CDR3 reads TGTGCCAGCAGTTTAGTCGCTCTAATGGCTGAAGCTTTCTTT.

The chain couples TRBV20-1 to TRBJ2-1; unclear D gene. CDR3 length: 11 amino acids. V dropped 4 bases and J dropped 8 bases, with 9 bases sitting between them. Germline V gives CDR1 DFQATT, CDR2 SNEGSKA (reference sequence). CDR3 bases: TGCAGTGCTATCGTTTCGGATGAGCAGTTCTTC. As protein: CSAIVSDEQFF.

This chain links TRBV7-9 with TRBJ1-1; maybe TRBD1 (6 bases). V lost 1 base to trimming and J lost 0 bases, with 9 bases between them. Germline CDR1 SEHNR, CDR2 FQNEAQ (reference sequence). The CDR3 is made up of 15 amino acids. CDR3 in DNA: TGTGCCAGCAGCTTAGAGGCAGGGGTGAACACTGAAGCTTTCTTT. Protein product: CASSLEAGVNTEAFF. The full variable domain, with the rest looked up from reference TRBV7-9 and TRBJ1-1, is DTGVSQNPRHKITKRGQNVTFRCDPISEHNRLYWYRQTLGQGPEFLTYFQNEAQLEKSRLLSDRFSAERPKGSFSTLEIQRTEQGDSAMYLCASSLEAGVNTEAFFGQGTRLTVV.

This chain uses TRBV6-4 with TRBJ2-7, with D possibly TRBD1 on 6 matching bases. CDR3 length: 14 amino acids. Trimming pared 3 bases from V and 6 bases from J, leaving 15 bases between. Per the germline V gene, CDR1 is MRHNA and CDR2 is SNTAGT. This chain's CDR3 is CASSESGDSIEQYF. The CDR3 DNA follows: TGTGCCAGCAGTGAATCAGGGGATTCGATCGAGCAGTACTTC.

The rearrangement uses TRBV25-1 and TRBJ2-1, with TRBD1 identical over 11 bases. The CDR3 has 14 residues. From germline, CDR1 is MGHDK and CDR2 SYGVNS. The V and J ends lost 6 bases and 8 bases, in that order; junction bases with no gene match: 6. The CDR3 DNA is TGTGCCAGCAGCCCGGGACAGGGGGTACATGAGCAGTTCTTC. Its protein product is CASSPGQGVHEQFF.

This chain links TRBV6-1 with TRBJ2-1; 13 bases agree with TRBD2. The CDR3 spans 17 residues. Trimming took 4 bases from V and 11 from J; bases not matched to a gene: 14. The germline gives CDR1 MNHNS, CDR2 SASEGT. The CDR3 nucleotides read TGTGCCAGCAGTGTTCCCTCCGGACTAGCGGGAGAATTGAAGCAGTTCTTC. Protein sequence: CASSVPSGLAGELKQFF.

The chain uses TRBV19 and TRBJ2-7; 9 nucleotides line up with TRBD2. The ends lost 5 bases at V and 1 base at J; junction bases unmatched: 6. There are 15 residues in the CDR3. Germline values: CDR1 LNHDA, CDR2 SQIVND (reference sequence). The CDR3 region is CASSELAGPSYEQYF. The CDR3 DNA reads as TGTGCCAGTAGTGAGCTAGCGGGACCTTCCTACGAGCAGTACTTC.

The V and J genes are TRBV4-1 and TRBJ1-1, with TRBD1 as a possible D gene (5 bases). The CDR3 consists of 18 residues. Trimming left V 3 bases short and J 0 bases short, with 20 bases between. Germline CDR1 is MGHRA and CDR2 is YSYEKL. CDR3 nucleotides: TGCGCCAGCAGCCAGTACTTGACGACAGAACTAATGAACACTGAAGCTTTCTTT. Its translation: CASSQYLTTELMNTEAFF.

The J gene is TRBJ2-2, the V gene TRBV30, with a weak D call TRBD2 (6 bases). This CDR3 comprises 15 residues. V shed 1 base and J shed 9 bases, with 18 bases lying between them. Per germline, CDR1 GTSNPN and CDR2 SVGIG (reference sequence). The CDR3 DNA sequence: TGTGCCTGGAGTGAGGCGGGATCTCCTCACCGGGAGCTGTTTTTT. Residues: CAWSEAGSPHRELFF.

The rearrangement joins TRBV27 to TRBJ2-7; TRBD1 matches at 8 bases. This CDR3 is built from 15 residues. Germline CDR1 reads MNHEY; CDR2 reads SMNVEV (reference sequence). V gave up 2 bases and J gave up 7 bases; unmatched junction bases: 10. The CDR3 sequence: CASSLRQGLEREQYF. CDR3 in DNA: TGTGCCAGCAGTTTAAGACAGGGGCTTGAGAGGGAGCAGTACTTC.

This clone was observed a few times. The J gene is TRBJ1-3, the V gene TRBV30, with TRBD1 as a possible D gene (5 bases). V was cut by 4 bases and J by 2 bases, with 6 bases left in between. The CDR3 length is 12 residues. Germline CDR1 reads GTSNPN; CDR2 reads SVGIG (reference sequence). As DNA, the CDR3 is TGTGCCTGGAAAGGGGCTGGAAACACCATATATTTT. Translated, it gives CAWKGAGNTIYF.

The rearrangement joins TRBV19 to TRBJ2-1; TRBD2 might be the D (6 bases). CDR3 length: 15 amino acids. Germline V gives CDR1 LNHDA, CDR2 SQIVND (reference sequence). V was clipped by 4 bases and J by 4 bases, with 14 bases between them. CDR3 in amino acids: CASSNGGRGYNEQFF. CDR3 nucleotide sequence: TGTGCCAGTAGTAATGGGGGGAGAGGTTACAATGAGCAGTTCTTC.

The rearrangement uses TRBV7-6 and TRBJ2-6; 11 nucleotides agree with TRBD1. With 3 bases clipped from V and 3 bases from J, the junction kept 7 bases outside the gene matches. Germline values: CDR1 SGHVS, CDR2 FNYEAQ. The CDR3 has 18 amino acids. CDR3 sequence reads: CASSFGGDRGFGANVLTF. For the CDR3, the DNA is TGTGCCAGCAGCTTCGGGGGGGACAGGGGGTTTGGGGCCAACGTCCTGACTTTC.

CDR3 in amino acids: CASSAGTGENEKLFF. The CDR3 nucleotides are TGTGCCAGCAGCGCCGGGACAGGGGAAAATGAAAAACTGTTTTTT. The chain employs TRBV7-9 and TRBJ1-4, with 10 bases fitting TRBD1. The CDR3 totals 15 residues. Looked up from germline, CDR1 is SEHNR and CDR2 is FQNEAQ (reference sequence). V trimming: 5 bases; J trimming: 5 bases; junction bases outside the gene matches: 5.

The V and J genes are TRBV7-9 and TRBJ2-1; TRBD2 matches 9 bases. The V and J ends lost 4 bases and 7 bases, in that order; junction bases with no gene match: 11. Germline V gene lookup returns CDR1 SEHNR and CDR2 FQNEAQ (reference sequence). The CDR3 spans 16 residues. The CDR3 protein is CASSSGVAGAWNEQFF. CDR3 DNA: TGTGCCAGCAGCTCCGGAGTAGCGGGAGCATGGAATGAGCAGTTCTTC.

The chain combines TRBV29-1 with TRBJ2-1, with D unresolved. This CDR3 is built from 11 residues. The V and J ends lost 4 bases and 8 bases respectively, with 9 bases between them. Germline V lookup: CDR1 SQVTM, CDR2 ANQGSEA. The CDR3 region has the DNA TGCAGCGTTGTTTTCCTCGATGAGCAGTTCTTC. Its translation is CSVVFLDEQFF.

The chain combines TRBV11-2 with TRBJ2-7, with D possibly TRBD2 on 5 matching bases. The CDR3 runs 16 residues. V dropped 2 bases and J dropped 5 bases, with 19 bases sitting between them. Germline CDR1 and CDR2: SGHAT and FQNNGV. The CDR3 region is CASSLYLGSTTHEQYF. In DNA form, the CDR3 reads TGTGCCAGCAGCTTATACCTGGGGAGCACCACCCACGAGCAGTACTTC.